A few counts support the clone carrying this T cell receptor (beta chain). The antigen is not known. This specimen comes from a study of cytomegalovirus exposure and HLA in healthy donors. Study in general: The approximately 120 million unique TCR beta sequences, from roughly 170 million T cells, were found by an earlier analysis. Study-wide results and limits: The classifier, whose performance was assessed in both the original and validation cohorts, reportedly diagnosed cytomegalovirus status with high specificity and sensitivity.

The CDR3 is 15 amino acids. V was pared by 1 base and J by 0 bases, with 7 bases between. Per the germline V gene, CDR1 is SNHLY and CDR2 is FYNNEI. PCR primers comprised 60 Vbeta and 13 Jbeta primers. This table comes from immunoSEQ multiplex PCR, and its TCRdb copy is limited to in-frame clones, with some not included. The sample gives under 250,000 clones, roughly 84% of which show up once; 0.2% to 0.25% is in the top ten. The sample taken for sequencing was PBMCs. The chain employs TRBV2 and TRBJ2-4; D might be TRBD2 (6 bases). This receptor was obtained from a girl aged 2-9 years in good health and CMV-seronegative. CDR3 DNA sequence: TGTGCCAGCAGTGAAGTCGGGGGAGCCAAAAACATTCAGTACTTC. Protein sequence: CASSEVGGAKNIQYF.